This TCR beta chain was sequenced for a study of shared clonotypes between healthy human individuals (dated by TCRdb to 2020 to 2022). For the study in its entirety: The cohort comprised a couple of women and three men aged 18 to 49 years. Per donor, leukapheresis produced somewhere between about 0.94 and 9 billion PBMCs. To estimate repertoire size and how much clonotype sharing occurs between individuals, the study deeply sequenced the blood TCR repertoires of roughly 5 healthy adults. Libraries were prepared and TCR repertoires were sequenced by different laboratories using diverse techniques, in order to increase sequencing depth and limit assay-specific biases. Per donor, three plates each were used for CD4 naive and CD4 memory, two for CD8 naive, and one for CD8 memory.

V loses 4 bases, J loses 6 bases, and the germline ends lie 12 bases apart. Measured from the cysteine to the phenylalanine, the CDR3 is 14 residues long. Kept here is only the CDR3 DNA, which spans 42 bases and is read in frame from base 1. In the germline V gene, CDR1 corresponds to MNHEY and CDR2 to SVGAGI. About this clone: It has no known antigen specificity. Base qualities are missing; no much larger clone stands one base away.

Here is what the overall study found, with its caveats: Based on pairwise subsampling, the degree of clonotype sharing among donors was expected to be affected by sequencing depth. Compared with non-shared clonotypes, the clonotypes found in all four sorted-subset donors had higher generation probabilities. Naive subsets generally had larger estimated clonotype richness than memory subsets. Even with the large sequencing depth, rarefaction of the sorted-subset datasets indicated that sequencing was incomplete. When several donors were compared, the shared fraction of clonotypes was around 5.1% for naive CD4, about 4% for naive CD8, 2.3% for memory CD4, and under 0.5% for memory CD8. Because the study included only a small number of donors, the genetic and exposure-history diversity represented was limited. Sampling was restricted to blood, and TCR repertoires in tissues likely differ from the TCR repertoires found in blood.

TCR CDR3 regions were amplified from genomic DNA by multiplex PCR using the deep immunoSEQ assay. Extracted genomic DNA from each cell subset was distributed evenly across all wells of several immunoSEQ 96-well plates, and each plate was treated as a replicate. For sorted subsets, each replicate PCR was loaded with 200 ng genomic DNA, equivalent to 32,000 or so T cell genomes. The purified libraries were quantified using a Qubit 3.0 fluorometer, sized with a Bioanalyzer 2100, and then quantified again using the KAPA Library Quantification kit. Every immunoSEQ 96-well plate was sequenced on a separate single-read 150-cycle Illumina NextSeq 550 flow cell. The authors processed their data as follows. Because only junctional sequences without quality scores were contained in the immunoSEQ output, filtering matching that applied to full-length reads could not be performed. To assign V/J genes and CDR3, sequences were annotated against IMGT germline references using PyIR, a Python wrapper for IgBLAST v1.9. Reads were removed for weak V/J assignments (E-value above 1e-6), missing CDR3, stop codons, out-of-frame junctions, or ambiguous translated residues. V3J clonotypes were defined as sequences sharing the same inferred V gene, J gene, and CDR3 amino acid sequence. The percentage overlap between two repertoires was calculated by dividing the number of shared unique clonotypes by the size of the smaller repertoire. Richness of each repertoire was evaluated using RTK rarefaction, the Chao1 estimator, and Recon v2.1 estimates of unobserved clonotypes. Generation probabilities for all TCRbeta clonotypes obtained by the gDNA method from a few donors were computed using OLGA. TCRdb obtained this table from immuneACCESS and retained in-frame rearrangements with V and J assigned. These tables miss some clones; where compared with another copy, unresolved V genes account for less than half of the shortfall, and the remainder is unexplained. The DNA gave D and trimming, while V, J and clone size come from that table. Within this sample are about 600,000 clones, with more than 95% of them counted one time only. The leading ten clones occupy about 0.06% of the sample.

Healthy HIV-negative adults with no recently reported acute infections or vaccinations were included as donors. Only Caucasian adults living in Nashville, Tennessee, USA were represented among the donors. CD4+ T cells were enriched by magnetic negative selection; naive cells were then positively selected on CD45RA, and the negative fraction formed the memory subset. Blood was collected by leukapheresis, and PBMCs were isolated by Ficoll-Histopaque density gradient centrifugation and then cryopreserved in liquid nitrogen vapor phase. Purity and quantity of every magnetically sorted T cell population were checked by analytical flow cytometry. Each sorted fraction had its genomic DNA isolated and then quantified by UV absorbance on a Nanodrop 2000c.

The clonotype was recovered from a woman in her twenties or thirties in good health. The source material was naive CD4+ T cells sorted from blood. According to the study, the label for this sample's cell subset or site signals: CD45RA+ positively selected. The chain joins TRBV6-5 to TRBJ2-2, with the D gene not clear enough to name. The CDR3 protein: CASSFRADPGELFF. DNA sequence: TGTGCCAGCAGTTTTCGGGCGGATCCCGGGGAGCTGTTTTTT.